This T cell receptor (beta chain) derives from a study of TIL therapy for anti-PD-1-resistant metastatic lung cancer. Study at large: Patients then received nivolumab; progressors got lymphodepletion, TIL and IL-2. Median patient age was about 56, ranging about 35-85 years. Whole-study findings and limits: Infused TIL clonotypes partially replaced the baseline blood repertoire, then decayed over months. Patients were highly selected, enriched for treatment-naive, never-smoker and oncogene-addicted cases.

This was the immunoSEQ v3 assay. The data were produced by immunoSEQ multiplex PCR, yet TCRdb's version contains in-frame clones alone and is incomplete. The sample has around 55,000 clones, roughly four fifths seen once. The time point was: pre-treatment sample, taken before nivolumab and TIL therapy. For this clone: As yet, its antigen is unknown.

There are 15 residues in the CDR3. The germline V gene has CDR1 GTSNPN and CDR2 SVGIG (reference sequence). V dropped 4 bases and J dropped 4; count of bases not matched to a gene: 10. The starting material was blood, obtained at baseline. The origin of this receptor is a person between 25 and 80 years old with non-small cell lung cancer. The chain employs TRBV30 and TRBJ1-1, with 9 positions matching TRBD1. The CDR3 loop is CAWNKGQGGGTEAFF. CDR3 in DNA: TGTGCCTGGAATAAGGGACAGGGCGGTGGCACTGAAGCTTTCTTT. The whole variable domain, filled in from reference TRBV30 and TRBJ1-1, reads SQTIHQWPATLVQPVGSPLSLECTVEGTSNPNLYWYRQAAGRGLQLLFYSVGIGQISSEVPQNLSASRPQDRQFILSSKKLLLSDSGFYLCAWNKGQGGGTEAFFGQGTRLTVV.